This T cell receptor beta chain comes out of a study of T cells in localized non-small cell lung cancer. Findings and caveats of the study: Measurement of T cell clonality placed uninvolved adjacent lung highest, above the level in tumor. Longer overall survival associated with higher blood T cell density; shorter survival with higher adjacent-lung clonality. Only one tumor region went through sequencing, so heterogeneity may still be there.

Clones were sequenced by immunoSEQ multiplex PCR, and TCRdb holds only the in-frame ones, with some missing. This sample has around 78,000 clones, with 70% to 90% found just once. Comment on this clone: What it binds is not known.

This TCR derives from a female donor older than 55 with stage I lung adenocarcinoma. The sequencing used peripheral blood, collected before any cancer treatment.

The CDR3 region has the DNA TGTGCCAGCAGCTTAACGGGACTAGCGGGGATAACAGATACGCAGTATTTT. Protein product: CASSLTGLAGITDTQYF. This chain joins TRBV7-8 and TRBJ2-3; the match to TRBD2 covers 13 bases. The germline V gene encodes CDR1 SGHVS and CDR2 FQNEAQ. Trimming removed 2 bases from V and 3 bases from J; junction bases left unmatched: 5. The CDR3 consists of 17 residues.